This T cell receptor (beta chain) was observed in a study of blood T cell repertoires in COVID-19. For the study at large: There were acute and convalescent COVID-19 samples, and they came from the United States, Italy and Spain. T cells, B-cell-depleted T cells, or PBMCs supplied cDNA or gDNA.

V was shortened by 3 bases and J by 1 base, with 13 bases between the two germline ends. Germline CDR1 KGHSH, CDR2 LQKENI. This CDR3 region has 16 residues. Under the authors' procedure: Quantification of nucleated cells was approximated via reference gene primer amplification. TCRdb's table, derived via immunoSEQ multiplex PCR, lists solely in-frame clones and lacks some. Clonal size and the V and J genes are those of that table, whereas D and trimming came from the DNA. The sample lists about 110,000 clones; 88% were seen once. The receptor's source is a human donor in a cohort sampled during active COVID-19. What was sequenced was peripheral blood. The V and J genes are TRBV18 and TRBJ1-3, with D perhaps matching TRBD1 (5 bases). Here the CDR3 DNA reads TGTGCCAGCTCACCGAATTTAGGGGTTTCTGGAAACACCATATATTTT. It encodes CASSPNLGVSGNTIYF. Full variable domain (outside the CDR3, taken from reference TRBV18 and TRBJ1-3): NAGVMQNPRHLVRRRGQEARLRCSPMKGHSHVYWYRQLPEEGLKFMVYLQKENIIDESGMPKERFSAEFPKEGPSILRIQQVVRGDSAAYFCASSPNLGVSGNTIYFGEGSWLTVV.